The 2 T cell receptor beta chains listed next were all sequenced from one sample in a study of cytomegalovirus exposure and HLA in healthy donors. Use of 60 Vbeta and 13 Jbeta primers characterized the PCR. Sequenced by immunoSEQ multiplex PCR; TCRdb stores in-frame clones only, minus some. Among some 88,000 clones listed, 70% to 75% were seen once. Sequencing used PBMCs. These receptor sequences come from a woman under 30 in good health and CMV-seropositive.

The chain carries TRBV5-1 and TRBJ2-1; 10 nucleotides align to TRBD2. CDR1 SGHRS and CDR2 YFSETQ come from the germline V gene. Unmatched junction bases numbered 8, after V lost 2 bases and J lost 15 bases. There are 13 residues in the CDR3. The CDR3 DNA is TGCGCCAGCAGCTTCCGGCTAGCGGGAGCCTGGTTCTTC. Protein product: CASSFRLAGAWFF.

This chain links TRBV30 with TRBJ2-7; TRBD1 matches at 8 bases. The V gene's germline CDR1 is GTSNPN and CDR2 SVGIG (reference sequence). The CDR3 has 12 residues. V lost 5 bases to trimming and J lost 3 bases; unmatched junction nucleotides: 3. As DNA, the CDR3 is TGTGCCTGGGGGACAGGAGTCTACGAGCAGTACTTC. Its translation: CAWGTGVYEQYF.